This T cell receptor (beta chain) was recovered during a study of T-cell reconstitution after alpha-beta-depleted transplantation in children. The study, taken as a whole, reports: Reports say that about two months after transplant, the alpha-beta T cells came out of several hundred graft clones that had expanded. The main origin of T-cell counts and diversity one year after transplant was newly produced T cells.

The CDR3 is made up of 17 amino acids. CDR1 is SGHNT, CDR2 YYREEE, per germline (reference sequence). V lost 4 bases to trimming and J lost 3 bases; unmatched junction nucleotides: 4. Molecular barcoding with unique molecular identifiers was used for the TCRbeta library. TCRdb recomputed calls from the PCR reads with MiXCR, one row per CDR3 protein. The sample carries hundreds of thousands of distinct CDR3 sequences, roughly 16% recorded once. Remarks on this clonotype: Its antigen is still unknown.

The chain has TRBV5-4 and TRBJ2-2, with TRBD2 matching 15 bases. The sample was PBMCs, mostly from graft donor cells, taken 360 days after TCRalphabeta/CD19-depleted stem cell transplant. This TCR came from a male patient between 2 and 15 years old who had a stem cell transplant for acute lymphoblastic leukemia, so the T cells may come from the graft donor. CDR3 amino acids: CASSPGLAGGHTGELFF. The CDR3 DNA reads TGTGCCAGCAGCCCGGGACTAGCGGGAGGCCACACCGGGGAGCTGTTTTTT. The entire variable domain, with the rest obtained from reference TRBV5-4 and TRBJ2-2, is as follows: ETGVTQSPTHLIKTRGQQVTLRCSSQSGHNTVSWYQQALGQGPQFIFQYYREEENGRGNFPPRFSGLQFPNYSSELNVNALELDDSALYLCASSPGLAGGHTGELFFGEGSRLTVL.